The T cell receptor beta chain described here comes from a study of breast tumors, draining lymph nodes, adjacent tissues. Axillary draining lymph nodes of breast cancer patients supplied the node samples. Whole-study results and caveats: Data fit most tumor T cells coming from lymph node, expanding in tumor. Tumors had less TCR diversity than lymph nodes, more than nontumor tissue. Compared with basal-like, luminal-like tumors shared significantly more repertoire with nontumor tissue. That most tumor T cells come from lymph nodes remained unproven.

TCRdb fed the multiplex PCR reads into MiXCR, producing one record per CDR3 protein. The table shows under 350,000 distinct CDR3 sequences, with under 35% occurring only once. V lost 3 bases, J lost 9 bases, and 27 bases lay in between. The CDR3 sequence is 19 residues long. CDR1 and CDR2 from the germline V gene are LGHNA and YSLEER. Worth noting for this clonotype: Its antigen is unidentified.

V gene TRBV4-3 combines with J gene TRBJ1-6; perhaps TRBD1 as D (5 bases). This sequence originates from a female donor with breast cancer. Some clones in this sample may be carry-over from other donors' samples. The material sequenced was axillary lymph node tissue. The CDR3 reads CASSHRGGSGRAKFSPLHF. The CDR3 bases are TGCGCCAGCAGCCACCGGGGGGGTAGCGGGAGGGCGAAATTTTCACCCCTCCACTTT.